A single sample gave rise to the 27 T cell receptor beta chains below, sequenced in a study of OX40 agonist ivuxolimab in advanced cancers. Sequencing used immunoSEQ multiplex PCR; TCRdb keeps in-frame clones, though not all of them. The sample holds 30,000 to 40,000 clones, nearly 85% seen once. The starting material was CD4+ or CD8+ T cells sorted from blood, obtained in a trial of the OX40 agonist ivuxolimab. The source of these receptors is an adult with an advanced solid tumor such as melanoma, head and neck, liver or kidney cancer.

The V gene is TRBV27, the J gene TRBJ2-3; 11 bases match TRBD1. Germline loops: CDR1 MNHEY, CDR2 SMNVEV (reference sequence). J was trimmed by 6 bases and V by 5 bases; bases with no gene match: 4. The CDR3 covers 14 residues. CDR3 coding DNA: TGTGCCAGCAGTCCCTGGACAGGGGGCGATACGCAGTATTTT. Protein sequence: CASSPWTGGDTQYF.

V gene TRBV9 combines with J gene TRBJ2-3; D tentatively fits TRBD1 or TRBD2 (5 bases each). Trimming pared 2 bases from V and 0 bases from J, leaving 13 bases between. The CDR3 length is 16 residues. Germline assignment: CDR1 SGDLS and CDR2 YYNGEE. CDR3 nucleotides: TGTGCCAGCAGCGTTGGGACCAGGCCTAGCACAGATACGCAGTATTTT. Amino acid sequence: CASSVGTRPSTDTQYF.

The table lists this clone with a few counts. The V call is TRBV7-9, the J call TRBJ1-1; D perhaps matches TRBD1 (6 bases). Germline lookup yields CDR1 SEHNR and CDR2 FQNEAQ (reference sequence). Trimming removed 5 bases at V and 3 bases at J, with 13 bases between. The CDR3 sequence is 14 residues long. DNA of the CDR3: TGTGCCAGCAGCCGAGGGGGGGCAGACACTGAAGCTTTCTTT. This codes for CASSRGGADTEAFF.

This chain links TRBV7-9 with TRBJ2-3, with a possible D match to TRBD1 (6 bases). The germline gives CDR1 SEHNR, CDR2 FQNEAQ (reference sequence). With 0 bases removed from V and 6 bases from J, the gap between germline ends came to 13 bases. This CDR3 spans 15 amino acids. CDR3 amino acids: CASSLATGGSDTQYF. For the CDR3, the DNA is TGTGCCAGCAGCTTAGCGACAGGAGGATCCGATACGCAGTATTTT.

The chain uses TRBV9 and TRBJ1-3; TRBD1 is a possible D gene (5 bases). The germline CDR1 and CDR2 sequences are SGDLS and YYNGEE. This CDR3 comprises 16 residues. The germline V and J ends were trimmed by 5 bases and 0 bases, with 15 bases remaining between them. The CDR3 DNA is TGTGCCAGCAGGCCGACAGATAACGACTCTGGAAACACCATATATTTT. Translating it yields CASRPTDNDSGNTIYF.

The table lists this clone with a count of one. The chain is built from TRBV23-1 and TRBJ1-5; D gene ambiguous. TRBV23-1 is sorted into the ORF group, with uncertain function. V lost 2 bases, J lost 0 bases, and 14 bases lay in between. The CDR3 spans 17 residues. CDR3 protein: CASSQTAGGYSNQPQHF. Here the CDR3 DNA reads TGCGCCAGCAGTCAAACCGCGGGAGGCTATAGCAATCAGCCCCAGCATTTT.

The gene calls are TRBV27 and TRBJ2-7, with TRBD1 matching over 9 bases. Trimming at V came to 3 bases and at J to 3 bases, leaving 3 bases not matched to a gene. This CDR3 has 14 residues. Germline values: CDR1 MNHEY, CDR2 SMNVEV (reference sequence). The DNA for the CDR3 is TGTGCCAGCAGTTTCGGGACAGGGATCTACGAGCAGTACTTC. It yields the protein CASSFGTGIYEQYF.

The genes are TRBV4-1 and TRBJ1-5; 9 nucleotides line up with TRBD1. The CDR3 loop spans 16 amino acids. Trimming took 0 bases from V and 7 from J; bases not matched to a gene: 7. Per the germline V gene, CDR1 is MGHRA and CDR2 is YSYEKL. The CDR3 DNA follows: TGCGCCAGCAGCCAAGATCTGGGGACAGGGAGGCAGCCCCAGCATTTT. This translates into CASSQDLGTGRQPQHF.

V gene TRBV21-1 combines with J gene TRBJ1-6; the table's D gene call, TRBD1, was not cross checked with the DNA. TRBV21-1 is a pseudogene locus. This CDR3 is built from 17 residues. The CDR3 is CASSKAPPGQGYPPLHF. As DNA, the CDR3 is TGTGCCAGCAGCAAAGCCCCCCCCGGACAGGGTTATCCACCCCTCCACTTT.

The chain carries TRBV5-1 and TRBJ2-1, with TRBD2 identical over 9 bases. Germline CDR1 is SGHRS and CDR2 is YFSETQ. CDR3 length: 17 amino acids. Trimming took 1 base from V and 10 from J; bases not matched to a gene: 15. This chain's CDR3 is CASSLTSGLASIGEQFF. In DNA, the CDR3 is TGCGCCAGCAGCTTGACCTCCGGACTAGCGTCAATAGGGGAGCAGTTCTTC.

This clone was counted a few times. The rearrangement uses TRBV4-2 and TRBJ2-1; TRBD2 agrees at 10 bases. The CDR3 is 16 amino acids. V dropped 0 bases and J dropped 3; count of bases not matched to a gene: 2. CDR1 and CDR2 from the germline V gene are LGHNA and YNFKEQ. The CDR3 loop is CASSQEAGGRYNEQFF. DNA of the CDR3: TGTGCCAGCAGCCAAGAAGCGGGGGGGCGCTACAATGAGCAGTTCTTC.

The rearrangement uses TRBV5-6 and TRBJ2-3; weak D call: TRBD1 (5 bases). This CDR3 is 15 amino acids long. The germline gives CDR1 SGHDT, CDR2 YYEEEE. V lost 4 bases and J lost 4, with 16 bases in between. This CDR3 is CASSNRKSLADTQYF. CDR3 bases: TGTGCCAGCAGCAACAGGAAATCTCTTGCAGATACGCAGTATTTT.

The sample holds one count of this clone. The V and J genes are TRBV28 and TRBJ2-4; D might be TRBD1 (6 bases). The germline CDR1 and CDR2 sequences are MDHEN and SYDVKM. Trimming removed 6 bases at V and 0 bases at J, with 18 bases between. CDR3 length: 17 residues. CDR3 amino acids: CASSPIRTDIAKNIQYF. CDR3 nucleotide sequence: TGTGCCAGCAGCCCCATACGGACAGATATAGCCAAAAACATTCAGTACTTC.

The chain links TRBV19 to TRBJ1-5; D gene uncertain. With 1 base removed from V and 0 bases from J, the gap between germline ends came to 7 bases. The CDR3 totals 15 residues. From germline, CDR1 is LNHDA and CDR2 SQIVND (reference sequence). This CDR3 is CASSIGSYSNQPQHF. The CDR3 nucleotides are TGTGCCAGTAGTATAGGAAGTTATAGCAATCAGCCCCAGCATTTT.

J is TRBJ2-7 and V is TRBV11-2; perhaps TRBD1 as D (7 bases). The germline gives CDR1 SGHAT, CDR2 FQNNGV. V shed 1 base and J shed 4 bases, with 17 bases lying between them. This CDR3 is 16 amino acids long. This chain's CDR3 is CASSLATSPGGYEQYF. The CDR3 nucleotides read TGTGCCAGCAGCTTAGCGACTTCCCCAGGGGGGTACGAGCAGTACTTC. The full variable domain, rest sourced from reference TRBV11-2 and TRBJ2-7, is EAGVAQSPRYKIIEKRQSVAFWCNPISGHATLYWYQQILGQGPKLLIQFQNNGVVDDSQLPKDRFSAERLKGVDSTLKIQPAKLEDSAVYLCASSLATSPGGYEQYFGPGTRLTVT.

The gene calls are TRBV7-9 and TRBJ1-3, with 7 positions matching TRBD1. There are 15 residues in the CDR3. Germline V CDR1 and CDR2: SEHNR, FQNEAQ (reference sequence). V dropped 1 base and J dropped 0; count of bases not matched to a gene: 0. The CDR3 DNA reads as TGTGCCAGCAGCTTAGGGGACAGCTCTGGAAACACCATATATTTT. This codes for CASSLGDSSGNTIYF.

The J gene is TRBJ2-1, the V gene TRBV7-8, with 13 nucleotides matching TRBD2. This CDR3 contains 15 residues. Losses at the gene ends were 7 bases for V and 8 bases for J; bases not matched to a gene: 8. CDR1 is SGHVS, CDR2 FQNEAQ, per germline. The CDR3 bases are TGTGCCAGCAACACCGGGACTAGCGGGGTCGATGAGCAGTTCTTC. Protein: CASNTGTSGVDEQFF.

A note on this clone: This same CDR3 is encoded by further DNA sequences in the sample. The chain carries TRBV19 and TRBJ2-1; 11 bases match TRBD2. Trimming cost V 6 bases and J 3 bases; bases outside gene matches: 10. The CDR3 is made up of 17 amino acids. The germline V gene has CDR1 LNHDA and CDR2 SQIVND (reference sequence). CDR3 loop: CASRLTSGDLFYNEQFF. The CDR3 nucleotides are TGTGCCAGTAGGTTGACTAGCGGGGACCTCTTCTACAATGAGCAGTTCTTC.

CDR3: CASSPGIGGSYEQYF. The DNA of the CDR3 is TGTGCCAGTAGTCCCGGGATCGGCGGGAGCTACGAGCAGTACTTC. The chain is built from TRBV19 and TRBJ2-5, with TRBD2 matching 7 bases. The J call is in doubt because the DNA end fits TRBJ2-7 better. There are 15 residues in the CDR3. The germline CDR1 and CDR2 sequences are LNHDA and SQIVND (reference sequence).

V usage is TRBV6-5 and J usage is TRBJ1-2; D gene uncertain. Germline CDR1 MNHEY, CDR2 SVGAGI. V lost 6 bases, J lost 3 bases, and 5 bases lay in between. The CDR3 contains 11 residues. The CDR3 region has the DNA TGTGCCAGCAGGTGGGACTATGGCTACACCTTC. It yields the protein CASRWDYGYTF.

This chain connects TRBV6-6 to TRBJ1-1, with 8 bases that match TRBD1. This CDR3 comprises 13 residues. Germline CDR1 MNHNY, CDR2 SVGAGI (reference sequence). Losses at the gene ends were 5 bases for V and 5 bases for J; bases not matched to a gene: 4. This chain's CDR3 is CASSRQGRTEAFF. CDR3 nucleotides: TGTGCCAGCAGTAGACAGGGGCGAACTGAAGCTTTCTTT.

J is TRBJ1-2 and V is TRBV30; no clear D. The CDR3 totals 13 residues. Germline V gene lookup returns CDR1 GTSNPN and CDR2 SVGIG (reference sequence). The ends were cut back, 0 bases at V and 7 bases at J, with 12 bases in the middle. CDR3 bases: TGTGCCTGGAGTGTCGGGCTTTCTTCTGGCTACACCTTC. The encoded protein is CAWSVGLSSGYTF.

The chain carries TRBV7-6 and TRBJ2-5, with D possibly TRBD2 on 5 matching bases. This CDR3 spans 17 amino acids. Germline V gene sequence: CDR1 SGHVS, CDR2 FNYEAQ. The V and J ends lost 5 bases and 0 bases respectively, with 19 bases between them. The CDR3 sequence: CASSHFLSREHQETQYF. CDR3 nucleotide sequence: TGTGCCAGCAGCCATTTTTTATCCCGGGAACACCAAGAGACCCAGTACTTC.

The V call is TRBV13, the J call TRBJ2-7; D remains unclear. This CDR3 is 14 amino acids long. Germline CDR1 PRHDT, CDR2 FYEKMQ (reference sequence). V was clipped by 0 bases and J by 4 bases, with 10 bases between them. This CDR3 is CASSLGSTEYEQYF. The CDR3 DNA sequence: TGTGCCAGCAGCTTAGGCAGTACAGAGTACGAGCAGTACTTC.

The V and J genes are TRBV28 and TRBJ2-2, with TRBD1 as a possible D gene (6 bases). V was shortened by 5 bases and J by 5 bases, with 18 bases between the two germline ends. Germline V CDR1 and CDR2: MDHEN, SYDVKM. The CDR3 has 16 amino acids. The CDR3 protein is CASSLLRQAGTGELFF. The DNA of the CDR3 is TGTGCCAGCAGTCTCCTGCGACAGGCCGGTACCGGGGAGCTGTTTTTT.

Relative to its sample, this clone is medium-sized. V is TRBV6-1 and J is TRBJ2-1; perhaps TRBD1 as D (5 bases). The CDR3 totals 15 residues. Deletions cut 2 bases from V and 8 bases from J, with 16 bases between. The germline gives CDR1 MNHNS, CDR2 SASEGT. As DNA, the CDR3 is TGTGCCAGCAGTGAATCGGACACCTCGGTCTATGAGCAGTTCTTC. This codes for CASSESDTSVYEQFF.

The chain links TRBV6-1 to TRBJ2-5; D might be TRBD2 (6 bases). CDR1 and CDR2 from the germline V gene are MNHNS and SASEGT. The CDR3 is made up of 15 amino acids. Trimming shortened V by 2 bases and J by 4 bases, and 14 bases separated the two germline ends. This CDR3 reads CASSEFTDGGETQYF. Here the CDR3 DNA reads TGTGCCAGCAGTGAATTTACGGACGGGGGAGAGACCCAGTACTTC.